The 2 T cell receptor beta chains reported below all come from one sample, sequenced in a study of shared clonotypes between healthy human individuals. Profiled with immunoSEQ multiplex PCR; TCRdb holds only in-frame clones, not every one. Of about half a million clones in the sample, roughly 83% were seen once. Sequencing input: PBMCs. Every receptor here comes from a woman between 40 and 50 years old in good health. Some clones in this sample may be carry-over from other donors' samples.

The V gene is TRBV30, the J gene TRBJ1-4; D remains unclear. The CDR3 loop spans 15 amino acids. The V gene lost 5 bases and the J gene lost 3 bases, with 16 bases spanning the gap. CDR1 and CDR2 (germline): GTSNPN, SVGIG (reference sequence). Here the CDR3 DNA reads TGTGCCTGGCTAATTCGGCAGGCCCCTAATGAAAAACTGTTTTTT. It codes for CAWLIRQAPNEKLFF.

The chain carries TRBV6-1 and TRBJ2-7, with D perhaps being TRBD1 or TRBD2 (5 bases each). The CDR3 covers 14 residues. Trimming removed 1 base from V and 3 bases from J, with 10 bases in between. CDR1 and CDR2 (germline): MNHNS, SASEGT. The CDR3 DNA sequence: TGTGCCAGCAGTGAAGAAGGGACGGTCTACGAGCAGTACTTC. Its translation: CASSEEGTVYEQYF.